Following are 3 T cell receptor beta chains from one sample sequenced in a study of cytomegalovirus exposure and HLA in healthy donors. Measured with immunoSEQ multiplex PCR; TCRdb has only the in-frame clones, and not every one. The sample carries 150,000 to 200,000 clones, 86% recorded once. Sequencing input: PBMCs. Every receptor here comes from a man between 18 and 35 years old in good health and CMV-seropositive.

CDR3 loop: CASSQEGLADGTQYF. The CDR3 DNA is TGTGCCAGCAGCCAAGAGGGACTAGCGGATGGGACCCAGTACTTC. The chain uses TRBV4-2 and TRBJ2-5; the match to TRBD2 covers 11 bases. J gave up 7 bases and V 0 bases, and 4 bases lay outside the gene matches. This CDR3 has 15 residues. Germline V gene sequence: CDR1 LGHNA, CDR2 YNFKEQ.

The genes are TRBV2 and TRBJ2-2; TRBD1 is a possible D gene (6 bases). Germline loops: CDR1 SNHLY, CDR2 FYNNEI. V was pared by 2 bases and J by 4 bases, with 8 bases between. The length of the CDR3 is 14 residues. CDR3 loop: CASSESGVTGELFF. The CDR3 DNA sequence: TGTGCCAGCAGTGAATCAGGGGTCACCGGGGAGCTGTTTTTT.

The chain has TRBV6-6 and TRBJ2-3; the match to TRBD2 covers 8 bases. The germline V gene encodes CDR1 MNHNY and CDR2 SVGAGI (reference sequence). The CDR3 runs 15 residues. V trimming: 2 bases; J trimming: 6 bases; junction bases outside the gene matches: 7. The CDR3: CASSYKWTGGDTQYF. The CDR3 DNA sequence: TGTGCCAGCAGTTACAAATGGACGGGGGGGGATACGCAGTATTTT.